The 9 T cell receptor beta chains presented below share a single source sample, sequenced in a study of cytomegalovirus exposure and HLA in healthy donors. The PCR employed 60 Vbeta primers together with 13 Jbeta primers. Method: immunoSEQ multiplex PCR; TCRdb's copy keeps in-frame clones and lacks some. The sample includes some 130,000 clones, about 80% of them seen just once. Sequencing was performed on PBMCs. Source of these receptors: a man aged 25-45 years in good health and CMV-seronegative.

This chain joins TRBV20-1 and TRBJ2-3; D might be TRBD1 (6 bases). The V end lost 6 bases, the J end lost 3 bases, and 7 bases lay between the germline ends. Germline V CDR1 and CDR2: DFQATT, SNEGSKA (reference sequence). The CDR3 spans 11 residues. The CDR3 coding sequence is TGCAGTGCCGGACAGACAGATACGCAGTATTTT. Amino acid sequence: CSAGQTDTQYF.

The J gene is TRBJ1-2, the V gene TRBV5-1; D call uncertain. The ends were cut back, 5 bases at V and 9 bases at J, with 20 bases in the middle. Germline V gives CDR1 SGHRS, CDR2 YFSETQ. This CDR3 region has 14 residues. CDR3 amino acids: CASRLGDTLSSYTF. The CDR3 nucleotides read TGCGCCAGCAGACTGGGCGATACCCTAAGTAGCTACACCTTC.

Points on this clone: An end of the junction does not agree with germline; a read error may underlie this. The chain links TRBV20-1 to TRBJ2-7; 8 positions agree with TRBD1. This CDR3 is 10 amino acids long. Germline CDR1 reads DFQATT; CDR2 reads SNEGSKA (reference sequence). For the CDR3, the DNA is TGCAGTGCTTGGGACAGGAGTAGAAACTTC. Protein product: CSAWDRSRNF.

The chain joins TRBV5-5 to TRBJ1-2, with 7 bases matching TRBD1. Germline V gene sequence: CDR1 SGHKS, CDR2 YYEKEE (reference sequence). This CDR3 spans 14 amino acids. Losses at the gene ends were 7 bases for V and 5 bases for J; bases not matched to a gene: 11. The DNA for the CDR3 is TGTGCCAGCGCCGACTTGACAGGGAATTATGGCTACACCTTC. Translating gives CASADLTGNYGYTF.

The J gene is TRBJ1-2, the V gene TRBV6-1; possible D gene TRBD1, 5 bases. The CDR3 is 14 residues long. The germline V gene has CDR1 MNHNS and CDR2 SASEGT. V lost 10 bases and J lost 5, with 20 bases in between. The CDR3 region has the DNA TGTGCCACCTCGCGGGGGAGCAGTCCGTATGGCTACACCTTC. Residues: CATSRGSSPYGYTF.

V and J are TRBV10-3 and TRBJ2-5, with D tentatively TRBD1 (6 bases). V gave up 0 bases and J gave up 1 base, with 9 bases separating them. Germline V gene sequence: CDR1 ENHRY, CDR2 SYGVKD. CDR3 length equals 15 residues. CDR3 nucleotides: TGTGCCATCAGTGAGTCGGGACACCGCCAAGAGACCCAGTACTTC. This sequence encodes CAISESGHRQETQYF.

The V call is TRBV19, the J call TRBJ2-2; a weak D match, TRBD1 (7 bases). V was shortened by 10 bases and J by 9 bases, with 12 bases between the two germline ends. This CDR3 contains 11 residues. CDR1 LNHDA and CDR2 SQIVND come from the germline V gene (reference sequence). In DNA form, the CDR3 reads TGTGCCACCAGGGGGGCCCGGGAGCTGTTTTTT. Its translation is CATRGARELFF.

This chain joins TRBV19 and TRBJ1-1; no reliable D call. The ends were cut back, 3 bases at V and 4 bases at J, with 15 bases in the middle. CDR3 length equals 15 residues. CDR1 and CDR2 (germline): LNHDA, SQIVND (reference sequence). The CDR3: CASSMGSGIGTEAFF. Here the CDR3 DNA reads TGTGCCAGTAGTATGGGGTCGGGGATCGGCACTGAAGCTTTCTTT. Complete variable domain (other parts from reference TRBV19 and TRBJ1-1): DGGITQSPKYLFRKEGQNVTLSCEQNLNHDAMYWYRQDPGQGLRLIYYSQIVNDFQKGDIAEGYSVSREKKESFPLTVTSAQKNPTAFYLCASSMGSGIGTEAFFGQGTRLTVV.

This chain's CDR3 is CAWRDRGVDGYTF. Written as DNA, the CDR3 is TGTGCCTGGAGGGACAGGGGGGTAGATGGCTACACCTTC. The gene calls are TRBV30 and TRBJ1-2, with 10 bases that match TRBD1. CDR1 and CDR2 (germline): GTSNPN, SVGIG (reference sequence). The CDR3 extends over 13 amino acids. The junction had 4 bases not matched to a gene; V was cut back by 3 bases and J by 6 bases.